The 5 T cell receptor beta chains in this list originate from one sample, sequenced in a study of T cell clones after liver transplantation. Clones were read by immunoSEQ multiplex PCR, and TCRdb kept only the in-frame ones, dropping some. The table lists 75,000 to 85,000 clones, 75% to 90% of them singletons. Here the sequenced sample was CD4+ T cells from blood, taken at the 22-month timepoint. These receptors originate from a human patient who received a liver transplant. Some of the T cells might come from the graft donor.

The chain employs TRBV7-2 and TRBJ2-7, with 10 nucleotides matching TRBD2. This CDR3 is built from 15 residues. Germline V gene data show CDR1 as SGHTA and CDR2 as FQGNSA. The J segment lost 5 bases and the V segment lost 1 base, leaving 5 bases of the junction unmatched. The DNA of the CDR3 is TGTGCCAGCAGCTTAGAAGCGGGGGGGCTAAACGAGCAGTACTTC. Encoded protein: CASSLEAGGLNEQYF.

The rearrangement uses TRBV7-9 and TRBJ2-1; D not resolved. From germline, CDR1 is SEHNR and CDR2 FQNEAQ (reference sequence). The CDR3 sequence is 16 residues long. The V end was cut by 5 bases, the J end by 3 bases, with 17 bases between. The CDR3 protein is CASSHTSGIGYNEQFF. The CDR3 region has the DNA TGTGCCAGCAGCCACACCTCGGGTATAGGCTACAATGAGCAGTTCTTC.

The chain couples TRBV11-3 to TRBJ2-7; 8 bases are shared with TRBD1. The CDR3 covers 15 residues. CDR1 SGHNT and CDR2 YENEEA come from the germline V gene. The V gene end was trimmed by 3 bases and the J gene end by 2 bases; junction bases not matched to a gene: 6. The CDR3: CASSFGDRSTYEQYF. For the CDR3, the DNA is TGTGCCAGCAGCTTTGGGGACAGGAGTACCTACGAGCAGTACTTC.

The CDR3 DNA reads as TGTGCCAGCCGAAGCGGGGCCGTGGCCTACGAGCAGTACTTC. Its translation: CASRSGAVAYEQYF. The rearrangement links TRBV28 to TRBJ2-7, with 7 positions matching TRBD2. The ends lost 8 bases at V and 2 bases at J; junction bases unmatched: 9. The length of the CDR3 is 14 residues. Germline V gene sequence: CDR1 MDHEN, CDR2 SYDVKM.

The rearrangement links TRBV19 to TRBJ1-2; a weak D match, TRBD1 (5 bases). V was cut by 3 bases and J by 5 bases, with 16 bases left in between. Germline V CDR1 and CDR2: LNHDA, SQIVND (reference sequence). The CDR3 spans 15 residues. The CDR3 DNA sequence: TGTGCCAGTAGTATCGGGGCAGGGCAGTCTTATGGCTACACCTTC. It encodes CASSIGAGQSYGYTF.